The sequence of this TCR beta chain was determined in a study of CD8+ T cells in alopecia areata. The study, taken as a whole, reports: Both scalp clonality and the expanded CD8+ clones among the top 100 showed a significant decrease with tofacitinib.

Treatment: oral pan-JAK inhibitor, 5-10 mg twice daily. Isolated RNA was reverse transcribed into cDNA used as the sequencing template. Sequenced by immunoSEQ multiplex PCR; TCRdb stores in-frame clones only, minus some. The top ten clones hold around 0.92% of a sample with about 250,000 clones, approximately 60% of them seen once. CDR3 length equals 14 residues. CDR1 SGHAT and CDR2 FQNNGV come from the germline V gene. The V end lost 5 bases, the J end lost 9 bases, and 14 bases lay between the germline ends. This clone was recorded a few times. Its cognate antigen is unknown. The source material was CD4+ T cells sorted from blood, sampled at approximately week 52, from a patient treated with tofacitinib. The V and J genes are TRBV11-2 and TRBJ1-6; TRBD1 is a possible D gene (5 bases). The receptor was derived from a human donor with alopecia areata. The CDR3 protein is CASSLQGSGSPLHF. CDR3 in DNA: TGTGCCAGCAGCCTCCAGGGAAGTGGTTCACCCCTCCACTTT.